This TCR beta chain appears in the sequencing data of a study of PD-1 blockade in classical Hodgkin lymphoma. V was clipped by 5 bases and J by 0 bases; unmatched bases: 16. Germline-derived CDR1 and CDR2 are MNHEY and SMNVEV (reference sequence). CDR3 length: 19 amino acids. The time point is: cycle 4 day 1 (C4D1), after 6 weeks of nivolumab. All the patients suffered relapse after autologous stem cell transplantation, and brentuximab vedotin exposure differed. Assay: immunoSEQ multiplex PCR; the TCRdb copy retains only in-frame clones and omits some. Of approximately 93,000 clones in the sample, around four fifths were seen once.

This rearrangement joins TRBV27 to TRBJ2-4, with 7 bases matching TRBD2. The TCR comes from a human donor with classical Hodgkin lymphoma. The input for sequencing was peripheral blood mononuclear cells (PBMCs), taken before the fourth cycle of nivolumab. The DNA of the CDR3 is TGTGCCAGCAGTCCCGGGGTACCTAGCGGAGCTATAGCCAAAAACATTCAGTACTTC. Translating it yields CASSPGVPSGAIAKNIQYF.